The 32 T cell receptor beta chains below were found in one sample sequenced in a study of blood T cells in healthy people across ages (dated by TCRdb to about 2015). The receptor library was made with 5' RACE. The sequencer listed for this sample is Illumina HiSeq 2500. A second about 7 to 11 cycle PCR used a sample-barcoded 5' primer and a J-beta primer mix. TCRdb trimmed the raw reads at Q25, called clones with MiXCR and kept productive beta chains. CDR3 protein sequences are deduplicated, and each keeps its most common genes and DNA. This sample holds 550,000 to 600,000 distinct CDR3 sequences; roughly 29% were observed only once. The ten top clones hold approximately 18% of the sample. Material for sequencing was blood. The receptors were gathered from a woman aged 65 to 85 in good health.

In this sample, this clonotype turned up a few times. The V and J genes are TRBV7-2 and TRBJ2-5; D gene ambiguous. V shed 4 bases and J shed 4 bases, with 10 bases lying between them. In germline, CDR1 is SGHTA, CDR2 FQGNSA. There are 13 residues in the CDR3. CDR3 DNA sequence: TGTGCCAGCAGCTCGAGGATGGGAGAGACCCAGTACTTC. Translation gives CASSSRMGETQYF. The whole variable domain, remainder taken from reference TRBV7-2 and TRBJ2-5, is GAGVSQSPSNKVTEKGKDVELRCDPISGHTALYWYRQSLGQGLEFLIYFQGNSAPDKSGLPSDRFSAERTGGSVSTLTIQRTQQEDSAVYLCASSSRMGETQYFGPGTRLLVL.

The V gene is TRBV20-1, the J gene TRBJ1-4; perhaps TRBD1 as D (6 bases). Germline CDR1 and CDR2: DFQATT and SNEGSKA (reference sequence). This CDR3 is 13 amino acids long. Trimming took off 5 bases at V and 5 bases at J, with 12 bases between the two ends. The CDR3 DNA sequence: TGCAGTGCTCGCGGGACAAGCAATGAAAAACTGTTTTTT. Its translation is CSARGTSNEKLFF.

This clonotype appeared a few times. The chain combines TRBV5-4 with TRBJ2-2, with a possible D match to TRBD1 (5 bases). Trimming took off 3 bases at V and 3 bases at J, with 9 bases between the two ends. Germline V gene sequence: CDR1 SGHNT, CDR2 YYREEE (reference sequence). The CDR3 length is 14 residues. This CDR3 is CASSSGWDTGELFF. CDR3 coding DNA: TGTGCCAGCAGCTCAGGGTGGGACACCGGGGAGCTGTTTTTT.

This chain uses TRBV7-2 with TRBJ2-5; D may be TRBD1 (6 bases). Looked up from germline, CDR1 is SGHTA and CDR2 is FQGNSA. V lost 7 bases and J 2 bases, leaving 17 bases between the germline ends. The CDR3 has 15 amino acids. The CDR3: CASMGRTGLQETQYF. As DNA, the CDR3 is TGTGCCAGCATGGGTCGTACAGGGCTTCAAGAGACCCAGTACTTC.

This chain's CDR3 is CSASLPGRPNQPQHF. In DNA form, the CDR3 reads TGCAGTGCTAGCCTTCCCGGCAGGCCGAATCAGCCCCAGCATTTT. The chain is built from TRBV20-1 and TRBJ1-5; unclear D gene. This CDR3 has 15 residues. CDR1 is DFQATT, CDR2 SNEGSKA, per germline (reference sequence). Trimming cost V 3 bases and J 4 bases, with 16 bases left between them.

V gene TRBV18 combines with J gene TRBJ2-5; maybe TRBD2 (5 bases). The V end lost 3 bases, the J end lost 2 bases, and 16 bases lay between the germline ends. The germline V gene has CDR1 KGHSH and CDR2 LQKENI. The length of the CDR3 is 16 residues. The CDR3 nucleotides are TGTGCCAGCTCACCGGTTCAGGTCCCGGGGCAAGAGACCCAGTACTTC. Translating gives CASSPVQVPGQETQYF.

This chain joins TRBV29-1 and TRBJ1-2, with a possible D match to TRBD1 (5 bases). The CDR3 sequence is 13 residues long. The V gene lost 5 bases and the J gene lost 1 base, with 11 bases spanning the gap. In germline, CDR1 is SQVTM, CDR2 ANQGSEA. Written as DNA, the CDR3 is TGCAGCGTTAGTGGGACGGGTAACTATGGCTACACCTTC. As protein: CSVSGTGNYGYTF.

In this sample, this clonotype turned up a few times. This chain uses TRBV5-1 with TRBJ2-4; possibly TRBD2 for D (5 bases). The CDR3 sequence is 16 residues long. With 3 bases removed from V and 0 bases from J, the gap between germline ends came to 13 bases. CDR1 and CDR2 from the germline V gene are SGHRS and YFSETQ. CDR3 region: CASSSGDPLAKNIQYF. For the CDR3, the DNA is TGCGCCAGCAGCTCCGGGGATCCTCTAGCCAAAAACATTCAGTACTTC.

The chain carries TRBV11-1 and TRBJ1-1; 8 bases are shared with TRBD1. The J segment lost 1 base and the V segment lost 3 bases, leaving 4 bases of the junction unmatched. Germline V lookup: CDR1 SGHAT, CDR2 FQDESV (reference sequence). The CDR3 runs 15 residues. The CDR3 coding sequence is TGTGCCAGCAGCTTGAGGACAGGGCAGAACACTGAAGCTTTCTTT. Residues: CASSLRTGQNTEAFF.

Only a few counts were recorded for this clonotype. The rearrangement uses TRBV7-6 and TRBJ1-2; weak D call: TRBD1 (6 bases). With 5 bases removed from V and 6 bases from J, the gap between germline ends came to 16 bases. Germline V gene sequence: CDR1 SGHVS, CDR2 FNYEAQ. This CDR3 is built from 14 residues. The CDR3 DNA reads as TGTGCCAGCAGCCAAATAGGGGGAGAAGATGGCTACACCTTC. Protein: CASSQIGGEDGYTF.

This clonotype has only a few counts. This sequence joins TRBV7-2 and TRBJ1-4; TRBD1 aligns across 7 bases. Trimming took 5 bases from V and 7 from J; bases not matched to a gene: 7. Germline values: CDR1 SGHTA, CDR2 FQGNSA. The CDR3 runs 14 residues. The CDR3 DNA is TGTGCCAGCAGCAAGGGACAGTCGACTGAAAAACTGTTTTTT. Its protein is CASSKGQSTEKLFF.

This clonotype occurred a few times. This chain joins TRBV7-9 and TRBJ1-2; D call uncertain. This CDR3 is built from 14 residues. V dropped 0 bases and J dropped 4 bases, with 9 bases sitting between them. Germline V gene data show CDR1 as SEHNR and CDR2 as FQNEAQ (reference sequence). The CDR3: CASSLASPSYGYTF. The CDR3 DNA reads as TGTGCCAGCAGCTTAGCTTCCCCCTCCTATGGCTACACCTTC.

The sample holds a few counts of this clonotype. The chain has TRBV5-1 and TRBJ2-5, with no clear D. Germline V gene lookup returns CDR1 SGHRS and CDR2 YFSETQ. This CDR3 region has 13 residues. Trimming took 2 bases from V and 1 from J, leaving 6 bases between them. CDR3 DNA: TGCGCCAGCAGCTTTGGAGTCCAAGAGACCCAGTACTTC. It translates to CASSFGVQETQYF.

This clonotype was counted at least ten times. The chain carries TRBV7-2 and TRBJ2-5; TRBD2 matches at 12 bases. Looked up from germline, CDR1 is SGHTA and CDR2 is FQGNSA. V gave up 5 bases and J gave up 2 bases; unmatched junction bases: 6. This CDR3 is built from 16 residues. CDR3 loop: CASSLSLAGGQETQYF. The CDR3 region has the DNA TGTGCCAGCAGCCTCTCCCTAGCGGGGGGGCAAGAGACCCAGTACTTC.

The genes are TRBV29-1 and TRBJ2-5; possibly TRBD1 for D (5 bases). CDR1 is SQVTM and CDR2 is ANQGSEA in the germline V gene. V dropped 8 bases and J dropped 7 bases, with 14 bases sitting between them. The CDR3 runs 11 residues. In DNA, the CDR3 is TGCAGCCACCCAGAAGGGGTGACCCAGTACTTC. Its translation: CSHPEGVTQYF.

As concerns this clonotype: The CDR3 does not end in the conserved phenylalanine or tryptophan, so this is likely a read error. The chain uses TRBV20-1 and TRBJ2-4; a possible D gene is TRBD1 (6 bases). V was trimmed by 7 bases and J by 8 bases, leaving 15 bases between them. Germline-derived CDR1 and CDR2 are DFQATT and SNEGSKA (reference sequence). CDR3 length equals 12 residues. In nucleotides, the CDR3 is TGCAGTGGAGCAGGGGCAGGAGACATTCAGTACTTA. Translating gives CSGAGAGDIQYL.

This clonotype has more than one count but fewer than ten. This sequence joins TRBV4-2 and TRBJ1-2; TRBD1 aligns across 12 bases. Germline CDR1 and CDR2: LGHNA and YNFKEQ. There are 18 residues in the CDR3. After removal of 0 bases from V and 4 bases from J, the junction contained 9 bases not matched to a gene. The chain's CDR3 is CASSQDRGGTGGTYGYTF. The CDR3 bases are TGTGCCAGCAGCCAAGATAGAGGGGGGACAGGGGGCACCTATGGCTACACCTTC.

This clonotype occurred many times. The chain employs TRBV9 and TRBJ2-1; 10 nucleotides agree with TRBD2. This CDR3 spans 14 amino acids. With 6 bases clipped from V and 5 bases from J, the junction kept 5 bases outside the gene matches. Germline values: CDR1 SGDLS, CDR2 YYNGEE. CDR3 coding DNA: TGTGCCAGCACGAGCGGGGGGGCACACAATGAGCAGTTCTTC. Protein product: CASTSGGAHNEQFF.

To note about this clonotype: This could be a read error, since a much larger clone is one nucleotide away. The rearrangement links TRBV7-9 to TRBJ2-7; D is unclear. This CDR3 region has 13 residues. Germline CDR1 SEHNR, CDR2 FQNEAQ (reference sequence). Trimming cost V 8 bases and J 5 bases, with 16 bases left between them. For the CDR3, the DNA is TGTGCCAGCGGTCAAGCCCCAGGTAACGAGCAGTACTTC. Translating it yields CASGQAPGNEQYF.

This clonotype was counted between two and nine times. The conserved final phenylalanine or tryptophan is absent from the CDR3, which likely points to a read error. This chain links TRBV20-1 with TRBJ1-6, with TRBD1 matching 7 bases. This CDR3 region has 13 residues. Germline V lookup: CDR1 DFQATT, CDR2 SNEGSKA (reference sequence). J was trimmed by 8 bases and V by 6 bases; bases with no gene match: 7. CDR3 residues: CSARQGSDSPLHL. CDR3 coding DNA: TGCAGTGCGAGACAGGGTTCGGATTCACCCCTCCACCTT.

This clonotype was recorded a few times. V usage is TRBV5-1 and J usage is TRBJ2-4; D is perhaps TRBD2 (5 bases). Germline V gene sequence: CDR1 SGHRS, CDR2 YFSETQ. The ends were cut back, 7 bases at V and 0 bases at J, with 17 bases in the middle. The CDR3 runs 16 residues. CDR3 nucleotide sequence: TGCGCCAGCGAGATTGTGAGAGGACTAGCCAAAAACATTCAGTACTTC. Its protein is CASEIVRGLAKNIQYF.

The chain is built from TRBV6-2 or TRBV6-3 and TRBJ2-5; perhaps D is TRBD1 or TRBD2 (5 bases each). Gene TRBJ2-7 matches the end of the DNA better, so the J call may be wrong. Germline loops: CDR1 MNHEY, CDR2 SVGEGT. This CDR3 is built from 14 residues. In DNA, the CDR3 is TGTGCCAGCAGGAAACAGGAGGTAAACTACGAGCAGTACTTC. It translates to CASRKQEVNYEQYF.

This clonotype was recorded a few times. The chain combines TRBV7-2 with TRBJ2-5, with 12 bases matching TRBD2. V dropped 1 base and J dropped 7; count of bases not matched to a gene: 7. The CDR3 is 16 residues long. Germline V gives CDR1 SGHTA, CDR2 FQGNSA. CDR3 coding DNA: TGTGCCAGCAGCTTAGGGCTAGCGGGGGGGCAGGTGACCCAGTACTTC. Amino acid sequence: CASSLGLAGGQVTQYF.

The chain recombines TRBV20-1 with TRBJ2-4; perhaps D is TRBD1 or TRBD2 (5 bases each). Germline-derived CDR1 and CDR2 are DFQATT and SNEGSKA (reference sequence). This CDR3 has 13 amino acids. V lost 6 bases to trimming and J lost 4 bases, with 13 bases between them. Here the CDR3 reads CSASPGSKNIQYF. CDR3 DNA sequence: TGCAGTGCCAGCCCAGGGAGTAAAAACATTCAGTACTTC.

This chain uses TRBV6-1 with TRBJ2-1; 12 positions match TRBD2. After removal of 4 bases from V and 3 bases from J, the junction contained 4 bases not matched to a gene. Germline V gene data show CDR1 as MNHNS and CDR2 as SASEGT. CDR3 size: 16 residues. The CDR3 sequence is CASSATSGGNYNEQFF. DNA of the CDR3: TGTGCCAGCAGTGCAACTAGCGGGGGGAACTACAATGAGCAGTTCTTC.

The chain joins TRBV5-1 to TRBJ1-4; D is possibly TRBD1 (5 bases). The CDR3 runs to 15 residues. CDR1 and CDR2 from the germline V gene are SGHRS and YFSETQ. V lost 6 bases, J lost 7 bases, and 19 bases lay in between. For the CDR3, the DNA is TGCGCCAGCACCGCCTCCGGGACGGCTCGTGAAAAACTGTTTTTT. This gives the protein CASTASGTAREKLFF. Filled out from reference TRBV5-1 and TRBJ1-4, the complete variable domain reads KAGVTQTPRYLIKTRGQQVTLSCSPISGHRSVSWYQQTPGQGLQFLFEYFSETQRNKGNFPGRFSGRQFSNSRSEMNVSTLELGDSALYLCASTASGTAREKLFFGSGTQLSVL.

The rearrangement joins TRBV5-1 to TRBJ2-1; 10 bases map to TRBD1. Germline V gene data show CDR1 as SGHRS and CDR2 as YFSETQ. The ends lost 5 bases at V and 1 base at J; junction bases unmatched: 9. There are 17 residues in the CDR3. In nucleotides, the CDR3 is TGCGCCAGCAGTAAGGGGGACAGGGGCTTTTCCTACAATGAGCAGTTCTTC. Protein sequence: CASSKGDRGFSYNEQFF.

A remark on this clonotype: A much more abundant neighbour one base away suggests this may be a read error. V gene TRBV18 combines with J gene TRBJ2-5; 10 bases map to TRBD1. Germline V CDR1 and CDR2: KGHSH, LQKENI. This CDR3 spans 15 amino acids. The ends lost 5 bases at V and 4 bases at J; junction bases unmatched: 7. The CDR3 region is CASSSGQGVAETQYF. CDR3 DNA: TGTGCCAGCTCATCAGGACAGGGGGTGGCAGAGACCCAGTACTTC. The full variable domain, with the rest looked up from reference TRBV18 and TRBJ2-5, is NAGVMQNPRHLVRRRGQEARLRCSPMKGHSHVYWYRQLPEEGLKFMVYLQKENIIDESGMPKERFSAEFPKEGPSILRIQQVVRGDSAAYFCASSSGQGVAETQYFGPGTRLLVL.

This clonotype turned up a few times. CDR3 loop: CASSQGSGLVDNEQFF. The CDR3 nucleotides read TGCGCCAGCAGCCAAGGTTCCGGTCTGGTCGACAATGAGCAGTTCTTC. The chain links TRBV4-1 to TRBJ2-5, with D unclear. The end of the DNA fits TRBJ2-1 better, so the J call may be wrong. Germline CDR1 MGHRA, CDR2 YSYEKL. The CDR3 totals 16 residues.

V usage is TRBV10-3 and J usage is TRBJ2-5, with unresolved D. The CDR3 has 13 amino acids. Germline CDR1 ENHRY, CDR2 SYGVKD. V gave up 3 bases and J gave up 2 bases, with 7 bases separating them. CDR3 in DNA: TGTGCCATCAGTGATAGGCAGCAAGAGACCCAGTACTTC. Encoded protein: CAISDRQQETQYF.

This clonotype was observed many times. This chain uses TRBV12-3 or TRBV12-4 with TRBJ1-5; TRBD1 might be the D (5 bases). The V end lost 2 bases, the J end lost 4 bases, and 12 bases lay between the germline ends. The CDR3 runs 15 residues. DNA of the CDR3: TGTGCCAGCAGTTTAAACCGACAGCCAAATCAGCCCCAGCATTTT. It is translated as CASSLNRQPNQPQHF.

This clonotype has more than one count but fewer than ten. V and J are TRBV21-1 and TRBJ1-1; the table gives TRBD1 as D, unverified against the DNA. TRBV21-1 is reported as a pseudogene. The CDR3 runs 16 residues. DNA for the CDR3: TGTGCCAGCAGCAATACTCGGACAGGGCGACCGGCAACGGCTTTCTTT. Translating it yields CASSNTRTGRPATAFF.